One and the same sample provided the 17 T cell receptor beta chains below, sequenced in a study of vaccination and CD4 T cells after COVID-19. The Oncomine TCR Beta short-read assay generated sequence data from the DNA of cultured CD4+ T cells. A single record per CDR3 protein comes from TCRdb applying MiXCR to the PCR reads. The sample has 8,000 or so distinct CDR3 sequences; roughly 40% are singletons. Treatment reported: roughly ten-day PBMC culture with coronavirus spike peptide pools or control peptides (ViraFEST assay). CD4+ T cells that came from the unexposed donor were collected before the COVID-19 pandemic (2011-2018). The antigens of these receptors remain unknown. Sequences were obtained from CD4+ T cells from blood, cultured in vitro. All receptors come from a human donor in good health.

This chain joins TRBV18 and TRBJ1-2; no clear D gene. Per the germline V gene, CDR1 is KGHSH and CDR2 is LQKENI. The ends were cut back, 2 bases at V and 2 bases at J, with 6 bases in the middle. This CDR3 is built from 13 residues. DNA of the CDR3: TGTGCCAGCTCACCATTTGAAAACTATGGCTACACCTTC. It specifies CASSPFENYGYTF.

The chain combines TRBV11-2 with TRBJ2-5, with 8 nucleotides matching TRBD2. CDR1 and CDR2 from the germline V gene are SGHAT and FQNNGV. The CDR3 covers 16 residues. After removal of 1 base from V and 5 bases from J, the junction contained 9 bases not matched to a gene. The CDR3 DNA reads as TGTGCCAGCAGCTTAGGACACGCGGGGGGCGGGGAGACCCAGTACTTC. Protein sequence: CASSLGHAGGGETQYF.

The chain links TRBV7-9 to TRBJ2-1; possibly TRBD2 for D (5 bases). Germline values: CDR1 SEHNR, CDR2 FQNEAQ (reference sequence). V was clipped by 4 bases and J by 4 bases, with 20 bases between them. The CDR3 contains 17 residues. CDR3 sequence: CASSSAPGIYLYNEQFF. CDR3 in DNA: TGTGCCAGCAGCTCCGCCCCCGGGATCTATTTATACAATGAGCAGTTCTTC.

There are a few counts of this clonotype. The chain couples TRBV10-1 to TRBJ2-7, with D possibly matching TRBD1 (5 bases). This CDR3 has 14 amino acids. Germline V gene lookup returns CDR1 WNHNN and CDR2 SYGVQD (reference sequence). Trimming removed 3 bases at V and 0 bases at J, with 9 bases between. The CDR3 is CASSDHRSSYEQYF. The CDR3, as DNA: TGCGCCAGCAGTGATCACAGGAGCTCCTACGAGCAGTACTTC.

The genes are TRBV7-7 and TRBJ2-2, with 7 bases lining up with TRBD1. J gave up 4 bases and V 5 bases, and 4 bases lay outside the gene matches. Germline V lookup: CDR1 SSHAT, CDR2 FNYEAQ (reference sequence). This CDR3 region has 14 residues. This CDR3 is CASSPGGSTGELFF. In DNA, the CDR3 is TGTGCCAGCAGCCCAGGGGGTAGCACCGGGGAGCTGTTTTTT.

CDR3 nucleotide sequence: TGTGCCAGCAGTCTCGACCCCGAATGGGCGGGAGGGCGCACAGATACGCAGTATTTT. Its translation is CASSLDPEWAGGRTDTQYF. The rearrangement links TRBV2 to TRBJ2-3, with 9 nucleotides matching TRBD2. CDR1 and CDR2 from the germline V gene are SNHLY and FYNNEI. With V trimmed by 5 bases and J by 1 base, 16 bases remained unmatched. This CDR3 comprises 19 residues.

The V call is TRBV6-5, the J call TRBJ2-3; D is uncertain. Germline V lookup: CDR1 MNHEY, CDR2 SVGAGI. The ends were cut back, 2 bases at V and 5 bases at J, with 14 bases in the middle. The CDR3 is made up of 15 amino acids. The CDR3 region has the DNA TGTGCCAGCAGTTACGACGCCCCACCAGGAGATACGCAGTATTTT. It encodes CASSYDAPPGDTQYF.

The chain is built from TRBV27 and TRBJ2-2; TRBD2 aligns across 13 bases. Trimming cost V 8 bases and J 5 bases; bases outside gene matches: 5. The CDR3 covers 15 residues. Germline loops: CDR1 MNHEY, CDR2 SMNVEV (reference sequence). CDR3 in amino acids: CASLGLAGRTGELFF. In DNA form, the CDR3 reads TGTGCCAGCCTGGGACTAGCGGGACGTACCGGGGAGCTGTTTTTT.

The chain is built from TRBV10-1 and TRBJ2-1, with 13 bases identical to TRBD2. The CDR3 consists of 16 residues. The V and J ends lost 3 bases and 5 bases, in that order; junction bases with no gene match: 4. Germline loops: CDR1 WNHNN, CDR2 SYGVQD (reference sequence). CDR3 in amino acids: CASSDRTSGSNNEQFF. The CDR3 region has the DNA TGCGCCAGCAGTGACCGGACTAGCGGGAGCAACAATGAGCAGTTCTTC.

V is TRBV12-3 or TRBV12-4 and J is TRBJ1-5; D may be TRBD1 (6 bases). The CDR3 contains 18 residues. The V and J ends lost 4 bases and 10 bases respectively, with 29 bases between them. The CDR3 spells CASSSLTGRPLGVDPQHF. In DNA form, the CDR3 reads TGTGCCAGCAGTTCACTAACAGGGAGACCTCTTGGGGTCGATCCCCAGCATTTT.

This clonotype was observed a few times. The CDR3 bases are TGTGCCAGCAACCGGGACAGGGGCACTGAAGCTTTCTTT. It yields the protein CASNRDRGTEAFF. The V call is TRBV7-9, the J call TRBJ1-1; 10 bases match TRBD1. This CDR3 contains 13 residues. The germline V gene has CDR1 SEHNR and CDR2 FQNEAQ (reference sequence). Trimming cost V 7 bases and J 4 bases; bases outside gene matches: 3.

CDR3 sequence reads: CSAVEVQPGPRYGYTF. Written as DNA, the CDR3 is TGCAGTGCCGTAGAGGTGCAGCCTGGTCCCCGTTATGGCTACACCTTC. This chain joins TRBV20-1 and TRBJ1-2; D unclear. Per the germline V gene, CDR1 is DFQATT and CDR2 is SNEGSKA (reference sequence). The CDR3 runs to 16 residues. V shed 6 bases and J shed 5 bases, with 25 bases lying between them.

The chain has TRBV7-9 and TRBJ2-7, with TRBD2 as a possible D gene (6 bases). The V gene lost 6 bases and the J gene lost 1 base, with 22 bases spanning the gap. The length of the CDR3 is 17 residues. The germline V gene has CDR1 SEHNR and CDR2 FQNEAQ (reference sequence). In DNA form, the CDR3 reads TGTGCCAGCAGAAAACTAGCAGTCAGTCGGGGGTCCTACGAGCAGTACTTC. It codes for CASRKLAVSRGSYEQYF.

There are a few counts of this clonotype. The V gene is TRBV20-1, the J gene TRBJ1-2; D gene ambiguous. The ends were cut back, 0 bases at V and 4 bases at J, with 12 bases in the middle. In germline, CDR1 is DFQATT, CDR2 SNEGSKA (reference sequence). This CDR3 contains 14 residues. This chain's CDR3 is CSAREGSPLYGYTF. The CDR3, as DNA: TGCAGTGCTAGAGAGGGCAGCCCTCTCTATGGCTACACCTTC.

V gene TRBV15 combines with J gene TRBJ2-2; D gene ambiguous. Germline V gene lookup returns CDR1 LNHNV and CDR2 YYDKDF (reference sequence). CDR3 size: 13 residues. Deletions cut 5 bases from V and 4 bases from J, with 8 bases between. The CDR3 nucleotides read TGTGCCACCAGCCGAACCGGCACCGGGGAGCTGTTTTTT. It encodes CATSRTGTGELFF.

Only a few counts were recorded for this clonotype. This chain joins TRBV4-1 and TRBJ1-2; 7 bases are shared with TRBD1. Germline CDR1 is MGHRA and CDR2 is YSYEKL. The CDR3 runs to 15 residues. With 2 bases clipped from V and 6 bases from J, the junction kept 9 bases outside the gene matches. The CDR3: CASSQHRDRKNGYTF. The CDR3 nucleotides are TGCGCCAGCAGCCAACACAGGGACAGAAAAAATGGCTACACCTTC.

This chain joins TRBV5-4 and TRBJ1-1; TRBD1 might be the D (5 bases). This CDR3 region has 13 residues. V was pared by 4 bases and J by 1 base, with 8 bases between. The germline CDR1 and CDR2 sequences are SGHNT and YYREEE (reference sequence). The chain's CDR3 is CASSRGPNTEAFF. The DNA of the CDR3 is TGTGCCAGCAGCAGGGGACCGAACACTGAAGCTTTCTTT.